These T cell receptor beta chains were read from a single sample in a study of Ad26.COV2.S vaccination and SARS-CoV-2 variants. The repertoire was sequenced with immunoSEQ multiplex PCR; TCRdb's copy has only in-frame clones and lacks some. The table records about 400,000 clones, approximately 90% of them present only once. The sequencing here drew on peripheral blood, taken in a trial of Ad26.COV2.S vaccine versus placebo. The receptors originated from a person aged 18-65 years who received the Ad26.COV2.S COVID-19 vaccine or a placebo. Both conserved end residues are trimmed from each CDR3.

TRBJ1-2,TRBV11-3,ASSLSRQGDCGYT
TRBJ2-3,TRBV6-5,AMTLGGGATDTQY
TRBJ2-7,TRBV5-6,ASSAIRVAPSYEQY
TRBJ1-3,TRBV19,ASTEGTNTIY
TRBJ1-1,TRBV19,ASTFGLVNTEAF
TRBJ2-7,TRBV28,ASTLGGASSYEQY
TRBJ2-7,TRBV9,ASSAGTGGFYEQY
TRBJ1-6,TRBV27,ASSPRQGSNSPLH
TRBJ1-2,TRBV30,AWSRDRGMGTYGYT
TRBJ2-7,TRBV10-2,ASSGSLYEQY
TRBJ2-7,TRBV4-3,ASSQGSLASSYEQY
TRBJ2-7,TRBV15,ATSRDSTYEQY
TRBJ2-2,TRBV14,ASTPGRGSLNTGELF
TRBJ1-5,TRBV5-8,ASSDDPRNQPQH
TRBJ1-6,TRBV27,ASSPWSGLNSPLH
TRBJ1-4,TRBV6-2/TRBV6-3,ASSLIQGTNEKLF
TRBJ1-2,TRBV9,ASSVVPPKGVYGYT
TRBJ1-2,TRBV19,ASSSPGQGAGYT
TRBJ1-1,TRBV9,ASSGTPATGHRSTEAF